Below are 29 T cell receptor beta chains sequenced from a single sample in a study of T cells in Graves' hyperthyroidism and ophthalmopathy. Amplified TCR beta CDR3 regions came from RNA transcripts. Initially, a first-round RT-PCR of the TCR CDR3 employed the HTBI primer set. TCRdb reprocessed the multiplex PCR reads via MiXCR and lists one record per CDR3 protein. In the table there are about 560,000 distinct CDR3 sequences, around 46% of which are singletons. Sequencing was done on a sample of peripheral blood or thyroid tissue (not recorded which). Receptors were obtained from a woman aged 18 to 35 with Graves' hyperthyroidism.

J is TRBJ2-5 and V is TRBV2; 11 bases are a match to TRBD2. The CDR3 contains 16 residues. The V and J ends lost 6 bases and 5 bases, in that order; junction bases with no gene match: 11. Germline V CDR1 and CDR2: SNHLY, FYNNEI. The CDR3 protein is CASSLGRLAGKETQYF. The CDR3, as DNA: TGTGCCAGCAGCTTAGGTAGACTAGCGGGAAAGGAGACCCAGTACTTC.

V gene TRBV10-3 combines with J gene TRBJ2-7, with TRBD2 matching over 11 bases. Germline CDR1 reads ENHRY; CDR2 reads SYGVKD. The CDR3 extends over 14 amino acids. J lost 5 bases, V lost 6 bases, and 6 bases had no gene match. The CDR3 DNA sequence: TGTGCCATCAGGGGTAGCGGGAGGGCCGACGAGCAGTACTTC. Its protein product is CAIRGSGRADEQYF.

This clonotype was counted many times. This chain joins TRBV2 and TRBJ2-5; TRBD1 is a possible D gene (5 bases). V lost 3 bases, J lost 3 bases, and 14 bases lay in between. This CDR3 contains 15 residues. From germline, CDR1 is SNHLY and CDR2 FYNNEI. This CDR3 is CASSEVWAGKETQYF. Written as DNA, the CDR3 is TGTGCCAGCAGTGAGGTGTGGGCAGGGAAAGAGACCCAGTACTTC.

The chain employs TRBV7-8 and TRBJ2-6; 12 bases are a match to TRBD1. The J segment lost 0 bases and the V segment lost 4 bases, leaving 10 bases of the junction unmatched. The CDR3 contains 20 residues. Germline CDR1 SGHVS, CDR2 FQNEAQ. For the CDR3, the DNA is TGTGCCAGCAGCTGGGGGGGACAGGGGGCCGTAAACTCTGGGGCCAACGTCCTGACTTTC. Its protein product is CASSWGGQGAVNSGANVLTF.

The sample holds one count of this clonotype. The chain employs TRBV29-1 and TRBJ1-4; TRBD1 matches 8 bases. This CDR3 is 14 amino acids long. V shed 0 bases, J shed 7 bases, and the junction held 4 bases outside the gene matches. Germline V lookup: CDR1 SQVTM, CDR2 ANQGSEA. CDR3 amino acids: CSVEDGQGSEKLFF. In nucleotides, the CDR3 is TGCAGCGTTGAAGATGGACAGGGATCTGAAAAACTGTTTTTT.

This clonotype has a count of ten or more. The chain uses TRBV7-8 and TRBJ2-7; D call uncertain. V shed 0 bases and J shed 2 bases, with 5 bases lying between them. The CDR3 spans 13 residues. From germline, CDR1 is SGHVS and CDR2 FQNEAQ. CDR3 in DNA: TGTGCCAGCAGCTTAGCGGCAGCCTACGAGCAGTACTTC. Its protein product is CASSLAAAYEQYF.

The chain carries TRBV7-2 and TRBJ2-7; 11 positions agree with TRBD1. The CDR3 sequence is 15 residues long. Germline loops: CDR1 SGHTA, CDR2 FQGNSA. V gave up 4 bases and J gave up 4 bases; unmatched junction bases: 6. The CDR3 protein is CASSSGQGVGYEQYF. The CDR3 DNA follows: TGTGCCAGCAGCTCGGGACAGGGGGTGGGGTACGAGCAGTACTTC.

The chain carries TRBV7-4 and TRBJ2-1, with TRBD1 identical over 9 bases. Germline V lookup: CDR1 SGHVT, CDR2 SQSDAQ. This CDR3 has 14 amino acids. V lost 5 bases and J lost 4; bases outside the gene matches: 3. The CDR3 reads CASSETGGYNEQFF. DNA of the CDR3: TGTGCCAGCAGCGAGACAGGGGGTTACAATGAGCAGTTCTTC.

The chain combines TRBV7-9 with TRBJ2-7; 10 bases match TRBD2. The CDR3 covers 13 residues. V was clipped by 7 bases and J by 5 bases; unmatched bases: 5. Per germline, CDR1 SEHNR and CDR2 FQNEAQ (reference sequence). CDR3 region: CASINSGRNEQYF. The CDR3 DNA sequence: TGTGCCAGCATCAATAGCGGGAGGAACGAGCAGTACTTC.

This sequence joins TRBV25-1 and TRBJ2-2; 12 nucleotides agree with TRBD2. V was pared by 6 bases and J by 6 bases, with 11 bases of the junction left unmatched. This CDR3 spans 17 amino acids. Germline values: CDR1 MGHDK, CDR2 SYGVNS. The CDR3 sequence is CASSPRLAGGPAGELFF. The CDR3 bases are TGTGCCAGCAGCCCCCGCCTAGCGGGAGGGCCAGCCGGGGAGCTGTTTTTT.

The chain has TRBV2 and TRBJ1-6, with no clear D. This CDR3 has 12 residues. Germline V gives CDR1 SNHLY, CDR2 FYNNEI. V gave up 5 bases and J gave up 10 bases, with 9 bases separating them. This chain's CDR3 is CASSSNSSPLHF. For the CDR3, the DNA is TGTGCCAGCAGTTCAAATTCCTCACCCCTCCACTTT.

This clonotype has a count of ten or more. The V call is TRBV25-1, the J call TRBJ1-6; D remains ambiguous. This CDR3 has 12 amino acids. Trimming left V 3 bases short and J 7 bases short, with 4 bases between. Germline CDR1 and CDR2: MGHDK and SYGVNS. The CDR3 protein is CASSEWNSPLHF. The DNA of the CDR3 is TGTGCCAGCAGTGAGTGGAATTCACCCCTCCACTTT.

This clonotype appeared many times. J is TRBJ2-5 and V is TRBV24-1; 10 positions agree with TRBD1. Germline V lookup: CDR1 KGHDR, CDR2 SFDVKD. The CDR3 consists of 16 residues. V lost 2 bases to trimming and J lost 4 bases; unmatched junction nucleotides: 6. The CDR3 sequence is CATSDYRDRGGETQYF. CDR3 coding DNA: TGTGCCACCAGTGATTACCGGGACAGGGGAGGAGAGACCCAGTACTTC.

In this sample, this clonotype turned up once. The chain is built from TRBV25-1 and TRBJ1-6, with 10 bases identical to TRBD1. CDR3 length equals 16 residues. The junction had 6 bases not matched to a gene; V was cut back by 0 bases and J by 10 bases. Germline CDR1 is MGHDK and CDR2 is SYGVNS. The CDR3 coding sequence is TGTGCCAGCAGTGAATATAGGGGGACAGGGGAATCACCCCTCCACTTT. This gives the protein CASSEYRGTGESPLHF. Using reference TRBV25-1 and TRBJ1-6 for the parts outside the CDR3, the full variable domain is EADIYQTPRYLVIGTGKKITLECSQTMGHDKMYWYQQDPGMELHLIHYSYGVNSTEKGDLSSESTVSRIRTEHFPLTLESARPSHTSQYLCASSEYRGTGESPLHFGNGTRLTVT.

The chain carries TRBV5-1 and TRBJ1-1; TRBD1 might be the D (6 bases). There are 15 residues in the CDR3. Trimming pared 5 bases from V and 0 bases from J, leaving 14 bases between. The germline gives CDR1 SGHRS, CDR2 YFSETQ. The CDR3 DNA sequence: TGCGCCAGCAGAACGGAGGGGGGGATGAACACTGAAGCTTTCTTT. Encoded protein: CASRTEGGMNTEAFF. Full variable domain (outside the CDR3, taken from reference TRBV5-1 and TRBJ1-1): KAGVTQTPRYLIKTRGQQVTLSCSPISGHRSVSWYQQTPGQGLQFLFEYFSETQRNKGNFPGRFSGRQFSNSRSEMNVSTLELGDSALYLCASRTEGGMNTEAFFGQGTRLTVV.

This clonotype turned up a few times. The chain's CDR3 is CSARGLAGPYEQYF. In DNA form, the CDR3 reads TGCAGTGCTAGGGGACTAGCGGGACCCTACGAGCAGTACTTC. The chain links TRBV20-1 to TRBJ2-7; 13 bases fit TRBD2. J lost 2 bases, V lost 3 bases, and 1 base had no gene match. CDR1 is DFQATT, CDR2 SNEGSKA, per germline (reference sequence). This CDR3 region has 14 residues.

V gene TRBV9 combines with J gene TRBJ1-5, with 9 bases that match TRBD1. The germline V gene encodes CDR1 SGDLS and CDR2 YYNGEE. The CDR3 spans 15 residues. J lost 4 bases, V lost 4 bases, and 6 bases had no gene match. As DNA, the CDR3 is TGTGCCAGCAGCCCCGGACAGGGGAAAAATCAGCCCCAGCATTTT. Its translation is CASSPGQGKNQPQHF.

CDR3 protein: CASSQDRPITEAFF. CDR3 coding DNA: TGTGCCAGCAGCCAAGATCGACCGATCACTGAAGCTTTCTTT. This chain uses TRBV25-1 with TRBJ1-1; D is unresolved. Trimming took 6 bases from V and 4 from J, leaving 15 bases between them. Germline V gene sequence: CDR1 MGHDK, CDR2 SYGVNS. The CDR3 extends over 14 amino acids.

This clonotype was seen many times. CDR3 loop: CAINEGGVSGNTIYF. The CDR3 nucleotides read TGTGCCATCAACGAAGGGGGAGTCTCTGGAAACACCATATATTTT. The chain carries TRBV10-3 and TRBJ1-3; D might be TRBD1 (6 bases). Trimming pared 7 bases from V and 0 bases from J, leaving 13 bases between. Looked up from germline, CDR1 is ENHRY and CDR2 is SYGVKD. The CDR3 is 15 residues long.

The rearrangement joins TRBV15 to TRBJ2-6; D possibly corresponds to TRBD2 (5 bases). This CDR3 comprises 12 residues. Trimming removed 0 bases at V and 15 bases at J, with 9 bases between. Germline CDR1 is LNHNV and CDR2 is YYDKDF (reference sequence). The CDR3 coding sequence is TGTGCCACCAGCAGAGATCAGGAGGACCTGACTTTC. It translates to CATSRDQEDLTF.

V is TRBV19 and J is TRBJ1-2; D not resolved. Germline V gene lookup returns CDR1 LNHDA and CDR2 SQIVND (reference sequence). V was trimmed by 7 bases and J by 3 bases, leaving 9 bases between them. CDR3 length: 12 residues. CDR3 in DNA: TGTGCCAGTAAAGTCGGGGACTATGGCTACACCTTC. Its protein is CASKVGDYGYTF. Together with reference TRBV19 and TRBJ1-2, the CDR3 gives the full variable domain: DGGITQSPKYLFRKEGQNVTLSCEQNLNHDAMYWYRQDPGQGLRLIYYSQIVNDFQKGDIAEGYSVSREKKESFPLTVTSAQKNPTAFYLCASKVGDYGYTFGSGTRLTVV.

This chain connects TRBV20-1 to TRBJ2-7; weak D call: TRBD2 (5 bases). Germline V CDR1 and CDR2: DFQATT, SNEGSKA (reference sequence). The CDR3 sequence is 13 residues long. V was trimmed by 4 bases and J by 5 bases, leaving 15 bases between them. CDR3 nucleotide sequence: TGCAGTGCTATCGGGGAGACAAAGAACGAGCAGTACTTC. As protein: CSAIGETKNEQYF.

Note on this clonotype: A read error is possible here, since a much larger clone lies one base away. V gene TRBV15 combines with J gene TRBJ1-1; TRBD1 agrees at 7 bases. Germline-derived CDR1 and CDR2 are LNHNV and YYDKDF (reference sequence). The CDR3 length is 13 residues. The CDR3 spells CATSSLGQAEALF. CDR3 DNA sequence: TGTGCCACCAGCAGCCTAGGACAGGCTGAAGCTCTCTTT.

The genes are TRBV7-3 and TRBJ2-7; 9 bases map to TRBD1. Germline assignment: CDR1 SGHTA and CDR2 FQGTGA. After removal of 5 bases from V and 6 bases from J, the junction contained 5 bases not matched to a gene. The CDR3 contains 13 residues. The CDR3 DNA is TGTGCCAGCAGCACCATGACAGGGGGCGAGCAGTACTTC. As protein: CASSTMTGGEQYF.

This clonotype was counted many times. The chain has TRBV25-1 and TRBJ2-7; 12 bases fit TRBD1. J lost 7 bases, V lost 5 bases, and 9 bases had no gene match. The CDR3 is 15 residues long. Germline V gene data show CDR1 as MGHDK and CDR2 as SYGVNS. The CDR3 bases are TGTGCCAGCAGTCCATCGGGGGACAGGGGGCTTGAGCAGTACTTC. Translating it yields CASSPSGDRGLEQYF.

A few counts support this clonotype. The CDR3 bases are TGCGCCAGCAGCTTGTCGGGGGACAGTCAGCCCCAGCATTTT. This encodes CASSLSGDSQPQHF. The rearrangement joins TRBV5-1 to TRBJ1-5; 7 nucleotides agree with TRBD1. The ends lost 1 base at V and 6 bases at J; junction bases unmatched: 4. The CDR3 runs to 14 residues. Germline CDR1 is SGHRS and CDR2 is YFSETQ. Supplemented by reference TRBV5-1 and TRBJ1-5, the full variable domain reads KAGVTQTPRYLIKTRGQQVTLSCSPISGHRSVSWYQQTPGQGLQFLFEYFSETQRNKGNFPGRFSGRQFSNSRSEMNVSTLELGDSALYLCASSLSGDSQPQHFGDGTRLSIL.

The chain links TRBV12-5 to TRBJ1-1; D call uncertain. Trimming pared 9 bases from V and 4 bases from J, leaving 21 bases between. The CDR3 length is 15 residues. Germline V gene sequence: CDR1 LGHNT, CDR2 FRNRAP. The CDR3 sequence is CASRGNRGFGTEAFF. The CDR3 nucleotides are TGTGCTAGCCGAGGGAATCGGGGTTTCGGCACTGAAGCTTTCTTT. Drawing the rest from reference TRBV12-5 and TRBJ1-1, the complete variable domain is DARVTQTPRHKVTEMGQEVTMRCQPILGHNTVFWYRQTMMQGLELLAYFRNRAPLDDSGMPKDRFSAEMPDATLATLKIQPSEPRDSAVYFCASRGNRGFGTEAFFGQGTRLTVV.

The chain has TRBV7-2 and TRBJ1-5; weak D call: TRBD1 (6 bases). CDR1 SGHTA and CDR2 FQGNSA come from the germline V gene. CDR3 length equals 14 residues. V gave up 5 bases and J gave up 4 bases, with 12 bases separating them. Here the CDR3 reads CASSQGTANQPQHF. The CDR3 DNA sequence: TGTGCCAGCAGCCAGGGGACTGCGAATCAGCCCCAGCATTTT.

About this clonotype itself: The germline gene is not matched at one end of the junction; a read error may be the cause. Here the CDR3 DNA reads TGTGCCCTCAGTAGGACTAGCGGAGCTGTCGGGGAGCTGTTTTTT. It codes for CALSRTSGAVGELFF. V is TRBV10-3 and J is TRBJ2-2; 10 nucleotides align to TRBD2. The length of the CDR3 is 15 residues. Germline CDR1 and CDR2: ENHRY and SYGVKD.